The rows below give T cell receptor beta chains drawn from one sample of a study of T cells in Graves' hyperthyroidism and ophthalmopathy. TCRdb recomputed calls from the multiplex PCR reads with MiXCR, one row per CDR3 protein. The sample records 270,000 or so distinct CDR3 sequences, 13% to 15% being singletons. What was sequenced was blood. The receptor set was obtained from a woman in her fifties or sixties with Graves' hyperthyroidism that later progressed to Graves' ophthalmopathy. CDR3s include the opening cysteine and the closing phenylalanine or tryptophan. A D gene is named only where the DNA matches it firmly. Not all rows give a size; the values are once, few, many and, for expanded clones, a class.

D gene: NA; J gene: TRBJ1-1; V gene: TRBV2; clone size: many; CDR3 DNA: TGTGCCAGCAGTGTGGAGGCTTTCTTT; CDR3 protein: CASSVEAFF
D gene: TRBD2; J gene: TRBJ2-7; V gene: TRBV6-1; clone size: NA; CDR3 DNA: TGTGCCAGCAGCCATGGACTAGCGGGGACGTACGAGCAGTACTTC; CDR3 protein: CASSHGLAGTYEQYF
D gene: TRBD1; J gene: TRBJ1-5; V gene: TRBV5-6; clone size: NA; CDR3 DNA: TGTGCCAGCAGCTCCGTGGACAGGGATAGCAATCAGCCCCAGCATTTT; CDR3 protein: CASSSVDRDSNQPQHF
D gene: NA; J gene: TRBJ2-5; V gene: TRBV5-1; clone size: many; CDR3 DNA: TGCGCCAGCAGCTTGTTCGGCAGGGGAGCCGAGACCCAGTACTTC; CDR3 protein: CASSLFGRGAETQYF
D gene: TRBD2; J gene: TRBJ2-5; V gene: TRBV5-1; clone size: many; CDR3 DNA: TGCGCCAGCAGCCGGGCGAGACTAGCGGGATTAGAGACCCAGTACTTC; CDR3 protein: CASSRARLAGLETQYF
D gene: TRBD1; J gene: TRBJ1-1; V gene: TRBV9; clone size: NA; CDR3 DNA: TGTGCCAGCAGCGTTATCACGGACAGGGTGACTGAAGCTTTCTTT; CDR3 protein: CASSVITDRVTEAFF
D gene: NA; J gene: TRBJ2-7; V gene: TRBV6-1; clone size: NA; CDR3 DNA: TGTGCCAGCAGTGACCAGGGGGGGAGTAGCGAGCAGTACTTC; CDR3 protein: CASSDQGGSSEQYF
D gene: NA; J gene: TRBJ2-7; V gene: TRBV29-1; clone size: many; CDR3 DNA: TGCAGCGTTGTCCCCCTAGGAGGGTTCTACGAGCAGTACTTC; CDR3 protein: CSVVPLGGFYEQYF
D gene: NA; J gene: TRBJ2-1; V gene: TRBV20-1; clone size: NA; CDR3 DNA: TGCAGTGCTAGAGCAGGGGTGCGCTACTACAATGAGCAGTTCTTC; CDR3 protein: CSARAGVRYYNEQFF
D gene: NA; J gene: TRBJ2-7; V gene: TRBV30; clone size: many; CDR3 DNA: TGTGCCTGGAGGGCCAACTACGAGCAGTACTTC; CDR3 protein: CAWRANYEQYF
D gene: NA; J gene: TRBJ1-1; V gene: TRBV10-3; clone size: NA; CDR3 DNA: TGTGCCATCAGTGAGAGCAGTGGTGTCACTGAAGCTTTCTTT; CDR3 protein: CAISESSGVTEAFF
D gene: TRBD1; J gene: TRBJ1-5; V gene: TRBV30; clone size: few; CDR3 DNA: TGTGCCTGGAGCCACGGACAGGGAAGTCAGCCCCAGCATTTT; CDR3 protein: CAWSHGQGSQPQHF
D gene: TRBD2; J gene: TRBJ2-1; V gene: TRBV20-1; clone size: many; CDR3 DNA: TGCAGTGCTAGCAACCAACGGACTAGCGGGGGAAGTAATGAGCAGTTCTTC; CDR3 protein: CSASNQRTSGGSNEQFF
D gene: TRBD2; J gene: TRBJ2-1; V gene: TRBV20-1; clone size: NA; CDR3 DNA: TGCAGTGCTAGTTCTAGTAGCTGGAGCGGGAGGGCAAATGAGCAGTTCTTC; CDR3 protein: CSASSSSWSGRANEQFF
D gene: NA; J gene: TRBJ1-1; V gene: TRBV3-1; clone size: many; CDR3 DNA: TGTGCCAGCAGCTCGACCGTCAATAGTGAAGCTTTCTTT; CDR3 protein: CASSSTVNSEAFF
D gene: NA; J gene: TRBJ2-1; V gene: TRBV10-2; clone size: many; CDR3 DNA: TGCGCCAGCAACGCAGGGAACTCCTACAATGAGCAGTTCTTC; CDR3 protein: CASNAGNSYNEQFF
D gene: TRBD1; J gene: TRBJ1-4; V gene: TRBV27; clone size: many; CDR3 DNA: TGTGCCAGCAGTTTACGACAGGGGATGTCTTATGAAAAACTGTTTTTT; CDR3 protein: CASSLRQGMSYEKLFF
D gene: NA; J gene: TRBJ1-1; V gene: TRBV30; clone size: many; CDR3 DNA: TGTGCCTGGAGTGCGGGTTTGGCCAACACTGAAGCTTTCTTT; CDR3 protein: CAWSAGLANTEAFF
D gene: NA; J gene: TRBJ2-5; V gene: TRBV28; clone size: NA; CDR3 DNA: TGTGCCAGCAACGGGCACAGAGCCCAAGGATACTTC; CDR3 protein: CASNGHRAQGYF
D gene: NA; J gene: TRBJ1-1; V gene: TRBV2; clone size: NA; CDR3 DNA: TGTGCCAGCAGTAAGGACACTGACACTGAAGCTTTCTTT; CDR3 protein: CASSKDTDTEAFF
D gene: NA; J gene: TRBJ1-6; V gene: TRBV2; clone size: many; CDR3 DNA: TGTGCCAGCAGTCCCAGGGGATATTATAATTCACCCCTCCACTTT; CDR3 protein: CASSPRGYYNSPLHF
D gene: TRBD1; J gene: TRBJ1-2; V gene: TRBV6-1; clone size: NA; CDR3 DNA: TGTGCCACCCTTACAGGGGGCAGGTATGGCTACACCTTC; CDR3 protein: CATLTGGRYGYTF
D gene: TRBD1; J gene: TRBJ2-3; V gene: TRBV20-1; clone size: many; CDR3 DNA: TGCAGTGCTAGCGCCCTGCTGGGACAGGGGTTCACAGATACGCAGTATTTT; CDR3 protein: CSASALLGQGFTDTQYF
D gene: TRBD1; J gene: TRBJ2-7; V gene: TRBV27; clone size: many; CDR3 DNA: TGTGCCAGCAGTGACGTCCTAGGGGGCAGCAGGTACTTC; CDR3 protein: CASSDVLGGSRYF
D gene: NA; J gene: TRBJ1-5; V gene: TRBV15; clone size: few; CDR3 DNA: TGTGCCACCAGCAGAGTCAGTAATCAGCCCCAGCATTTT; CDR3 protein: CATSRVSNQPQHF
D gene: NA; J gene: TRBJ1-4; V gene: TRBV11-2; clone size: many; CDR3 DNA: TGTGCCAGTTTCTCCCCGGGCAGGGGTGAAAAACTGTTTTTT; CDR3 protein: CASFSPGRGEKLFF
D gene: NA; J gene: TRBJ2-5; V gene: TRBV29-1; clone size: NA; CDR3 DNA: TGCAGCGCGATAAGGAAACAAGAGACCCAGTACTTC; CDR3 protein: CSAIRKQETQYF
D gene: TRBD1; J gene: TRBJ2-7; V gene: TRBV12-3/TRBV12-4; clone size: many; CDR3 DNA: TGTGCCAGCAGTGCCGCGACAGGGGCCTCTGACGAGCAGTACTTC; CDR3 protein: CASSAATGASDEQYF
D gene: TRBD1; J gene: TRBJ2-2; V gene: TRBV2; clone size: many; CDR3 DNA: TGTGCCAGCAGTGAAGCGGGGGGACAGGGAGGCGGGGAGCTGTTTTTT; CDR3 protein: CASSEAGGQGGGELFF
D gene: NA; J gene: TRBJ1-1; V gene: TRBV19; clone size: NA; CDR3 DNA: TGTGCCAGTAGTATATGGGGGTCGGTAGACACTGAAGCTTTCTTT; CDR3 protein: CASSIWGSVDTEAFF
D gene: NA; J gene: TRBJ1-2; V gene: TRBV2; clone size: many; CDR3 DNA: TGTGCCAGCAACCTACCGACAGACTCCTATGGCTACACCTTC; CDR3 protein: CASNLPTDSYGYTF
D gene: TRBD2; J gene: TRBJ2-7; V gene: TRBV4-1; clone size: many; CDR3 DNA: TGCGCCAGCAGGTCGGGGGGGAGTTCCTACGAGCAGTACTTC; CDR3 protein: CASRSGGSSYEQYF
D gene: TRBD1; J gene: TRBJ1-4; V gene: TRBV28; clone size: NA; CDR3 DNA: TGTGCCAGCAGTTTATTTGGACAGGGAAATGAAAAACTGTTTTTT; CDR3 protein: CASSLFGQGNEKLFF
D gene: TRBD1; J gene: TRBJ2-7; V gene: TRBV6-5; clone size: many; CDR3 DNA: TGTGCCAGCAGTTACGGACAGGGGAGAAGCGAGCAGTACTTC; CDR3 protein: CASSYGQGRSEQYF
D gene: NA; J gene: TRBJ2-5; V gene: TRBV7-9; clone size: many; CDR3 DNA: TGTGCCAGCAGCTTCGACCAGGGGCAATCGGAGTACTTC; CDR3 protein: CASSFDQGQSEYF
D gene: TRBD1; J gene: TRBJ2-2; V gene: TRBV10-3; clone size: few; CDR3 DNA: TGTGCCATCAGTACCCCCGGGACAGGCACCGGGGAGCTGTTTTTT; CDR3 protein: CAISTPGTGTGELFF
D gene: TRBD2; J gene: TRBJ2-7; V gene: TRBV5-1; clone size: few; CDR3 DNA: TGCGCCAGCAGCCCCCGACTAGCGCTCGAGCAGTACTTC; CDR3 protein: CASSPRLALEQYF
D gene: NA; J gene: TRBJ2-3; V gene: TRBV4-1; clone size: NA; CDR3 DNA: TGCGCCAGCAGCCAAGAGGCTGGCACAGATACGCAGTATTTT; CDR3 protein: CASSQEAGTDTQYF
D gene: NA; J gene: TRBJ2-4; V gene: TRBV29-1; clone size: NA; CDR3 DNA: TGCAGCGTTAAGGTGATGAACATTCAGTACTTC; CDR3 protein: CSVKVMNIQYF
D gene: NA; J gene: TRBJ1-5; V gene: TRBV2; clone size: few; CDR3 DNA: TGTGCCAGCAGGATGGACAGTAATAGCAATCAGCCCCAGCATTTT; CDR3 protein: CASRMDSNSNQPQHF
D gene: NA; J gene: TRBJ2-2; V gene: TRBV10-1; clone size: few; CDR3 DNA: TGCGCCAGCAGCTCAGACTCCCCCGGGACCGGGGAGCTGTTTTTT; CDR3 protein: CASSSDSPGTGELFF
D gene: TRBD2; J gene: TRBJ2-3; V gene: TRBV20-1; clone size: NA; CDR3 DNA: TGCAGTGCTAGAGTTTTAACTAGCGGGAGTCATCCAAATACGCAGTATTTT; CDR3 protein: CSARVLTSGSHPNTQYF
D gene: TRBD2; J gene: TRBJ2-2; V gene: TRBV11-2; clone size: many; CDR3 DNA: TGTGCCAGCAGCCCTTCTAGCGGGAGAGACACCGGGGAGCTGTTTTTT; CDR3 protein: CASSPSSGRDTGELFF
D gene: NA; J gene: TRBJ1-2; V gene: TRBV7-9; clone size: NA; CDR3 DNA: TGTGCCAGCAGCCTACCGGGACCAGCGGGTGGCTACACCTTC; CDR3 protein: CASSLPGPAGGYTF
D gene: TRBD1; J gene: TRBJ2-5; V gene: TRBV9; clone size: many; CDR3 DNA: TGTGCCAGCAGCGGAGGGACAGGGGGCAAAGGGACCCAGTACTTC; CDR3 protein: CASSGGTGGKGTQYF
D gene: NA; J gene: TRBJ1-5; V gene: TRBV28; clone size: many; CDR3 DNA: TGTGCCAGCAGTTCCACACCCCTGGCCTTTCAGCATTTT; CDR3 protein: CASSSTPLAFQHF